These 3 T cell receptor beta chains were sequenced from one sample in a study of PD-1 blockade in classical Hodgkin lymphoma. The patients all showed relapse after autologous stem cell transplantation, while their brentuximab vedotin exposure varied. The table came from immunoSEQ multiplex PCR; TCRdb's copy has only in-frame clones and leaves some out. The table lists under 25,000 clones, 70% to 85% of them singletons, with approximately 6% in the top ten. Sequenced material: peripheral blood mononuclear cells (PBMCs), taken at baseline. These TCRs come from a human donor with classical Hodgkin lymphoma.

In this sample, this clone turned up a few times. This CDR3 is CASKHPNEKLFF. CDR3 DNA: TGTGCCAGTAAACATCCTAATGAAAAACTGTTTTTT. The chain employs TRBV19 and TRBJ1-4; D gene ambiguous. The V gene lost 7 bases and the J gene lost 3 bases, with 6 bases spanning the gap. The CDR3 consists of 12 residues. Per germline, CDR1 LNHDA and CDR2 SQIVND (reference sequence).

The genes are TRBV7-8 and TRBJ2-3; D unclear. Germline V gives CDR1 SGHVS, CDR2 FQNEAQ. The CDR3 has 14 amino acids. The germline V and J ends were trimmed by 2 bases and 4 bases, with 10 bases remaining between them. This chain's CDR3 is CASSLILRADTQYF. The CDR3 DNA sequence: TGTGCCAGCAGCTTAATCCTCCGGGCAGATACGCAGTATTTT.

This rearrangement joins TRBV7-3 to TRBJ2-2; perhaps TRBD2 as D (7 bases). Germline CDR1 SGHTA, CDR2 FQGTGA. CDR3 length: 16 amino acids. Trimming stripped 2 bases from V and 2 bases from J, with 12 bases between. CDR3 loop: CASSLGGGLNTGELFF. In DNA form, the CDR3 reads TGTGCCAGCAGCTTAGGCGGGGGCCTAAACACCGGGGAGCTGTTTTTT.